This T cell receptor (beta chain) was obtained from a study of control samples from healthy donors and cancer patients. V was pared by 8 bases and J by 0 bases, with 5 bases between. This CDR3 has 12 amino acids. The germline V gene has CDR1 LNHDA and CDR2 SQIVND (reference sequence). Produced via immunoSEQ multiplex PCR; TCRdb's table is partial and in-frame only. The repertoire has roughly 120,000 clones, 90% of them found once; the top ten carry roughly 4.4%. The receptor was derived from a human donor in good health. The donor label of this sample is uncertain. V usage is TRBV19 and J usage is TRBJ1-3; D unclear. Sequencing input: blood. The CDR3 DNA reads TGTGCCAGTGGACCCTCTGGAAACACCATATATTTT. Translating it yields CASGPSGNTIYF. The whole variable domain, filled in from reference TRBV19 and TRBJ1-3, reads DGGITQSPKYLFRKEGQNVTLSCEQNLNHDAMYWYRQDPGQGLRLIYYSQIVNDFQKGDIAEGYSVSREKKESFPLTVTSAQKNPTAFYLCASGPSGNTIYFGEGSWLTVV.